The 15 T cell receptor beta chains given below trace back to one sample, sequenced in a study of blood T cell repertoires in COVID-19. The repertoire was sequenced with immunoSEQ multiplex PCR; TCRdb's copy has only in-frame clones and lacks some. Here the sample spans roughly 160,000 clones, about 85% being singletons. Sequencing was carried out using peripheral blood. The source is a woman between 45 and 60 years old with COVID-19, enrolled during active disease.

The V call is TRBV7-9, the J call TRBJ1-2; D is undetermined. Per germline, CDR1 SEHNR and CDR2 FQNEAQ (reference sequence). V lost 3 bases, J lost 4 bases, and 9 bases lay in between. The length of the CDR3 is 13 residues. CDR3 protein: CASSFEVRYGYTF. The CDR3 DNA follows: TGTGCCAGCAGCTTTGAGGTTCGCTATGGCTACACCTTC. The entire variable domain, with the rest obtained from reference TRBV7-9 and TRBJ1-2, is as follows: DTGVSQNPRHKITKRGQNVTFRCDPISEHNRLYWYRQTLGQGPEFLTYFQNEAQLEKSRLLSDRFSAERPKGSFSTLEIQRTEQGDSAMYLCASSFEVRYGYTFGSGTRLTVV.

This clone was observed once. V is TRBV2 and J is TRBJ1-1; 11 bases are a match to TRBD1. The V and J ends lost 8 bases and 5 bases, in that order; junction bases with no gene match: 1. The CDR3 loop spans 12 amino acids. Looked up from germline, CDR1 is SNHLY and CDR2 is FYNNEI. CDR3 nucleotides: TGTGCCAGCGGGACAGGGGGAACTGAAGCTTTCTTT. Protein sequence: CASGTGGTEAFF.

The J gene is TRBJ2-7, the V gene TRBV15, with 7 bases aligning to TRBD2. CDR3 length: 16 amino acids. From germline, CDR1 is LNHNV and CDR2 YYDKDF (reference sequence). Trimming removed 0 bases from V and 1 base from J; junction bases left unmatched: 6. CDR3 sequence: CATSRDASSGSYEQYF. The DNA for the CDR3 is TGTGCCACCAGCAGAGATGCGTCTAGCGGATCCTACGAGCAGTACTTC.

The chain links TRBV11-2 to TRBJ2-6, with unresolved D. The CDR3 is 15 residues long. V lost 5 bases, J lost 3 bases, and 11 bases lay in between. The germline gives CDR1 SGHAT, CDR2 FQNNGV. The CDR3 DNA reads TGTGCCAGCAGCAATACAGTCCTTGGGGCCAACGTCCTGACTTTC. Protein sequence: CASSNTVLGANVLTF.

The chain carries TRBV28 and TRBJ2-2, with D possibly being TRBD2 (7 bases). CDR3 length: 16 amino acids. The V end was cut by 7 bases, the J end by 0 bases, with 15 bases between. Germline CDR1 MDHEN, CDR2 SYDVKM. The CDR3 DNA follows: TGTGCCAGCATTCCTGGGGGGGCCGCGAACACCGGGGAGCTGTTTTTT. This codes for CASIPGGAANTGELFF.

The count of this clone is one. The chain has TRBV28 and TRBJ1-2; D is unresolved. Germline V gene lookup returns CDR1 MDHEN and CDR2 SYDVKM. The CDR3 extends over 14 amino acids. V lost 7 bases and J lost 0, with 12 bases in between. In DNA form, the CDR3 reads TGTGCCAGCAATCTCCTGGCAGCTAACTATGGCTACACCTTC. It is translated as CASNLLAANYGYTF.

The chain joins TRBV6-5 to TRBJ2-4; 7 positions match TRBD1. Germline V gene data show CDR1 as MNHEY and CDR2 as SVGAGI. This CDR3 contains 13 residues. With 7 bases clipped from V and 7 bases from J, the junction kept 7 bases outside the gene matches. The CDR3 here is CASTETGSNIQYF. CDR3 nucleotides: TGTGCCAGCACCGAGACAGGGTCCAACATTCAGTACTTC.

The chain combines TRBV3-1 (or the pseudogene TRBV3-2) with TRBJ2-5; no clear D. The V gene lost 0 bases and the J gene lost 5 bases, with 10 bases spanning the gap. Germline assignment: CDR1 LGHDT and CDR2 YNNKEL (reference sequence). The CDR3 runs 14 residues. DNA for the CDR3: TGTGCCAGCAGCCAAGAGGCAGGCCAGGAGACCCAGTACTTC. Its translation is CASSQEAGQETQYF.

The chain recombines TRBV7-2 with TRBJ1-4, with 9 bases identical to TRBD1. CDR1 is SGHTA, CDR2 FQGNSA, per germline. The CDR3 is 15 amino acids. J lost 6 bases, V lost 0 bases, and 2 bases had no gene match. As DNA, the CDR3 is TGTGCCAGCAGCTTAGCAGGGACAGGGTATGAAAAACTGTTTTTT. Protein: CASSLAGTGYEKLFF.

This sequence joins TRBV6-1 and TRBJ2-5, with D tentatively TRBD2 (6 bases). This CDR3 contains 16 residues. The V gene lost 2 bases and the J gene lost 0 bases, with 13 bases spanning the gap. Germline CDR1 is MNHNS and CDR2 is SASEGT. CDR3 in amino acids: CASSETGVKYQETQYF. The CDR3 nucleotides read TGTGCCAGCAGTGAAACGGGGGTAAAGTACCAAGAGACCCAGTACTTC.

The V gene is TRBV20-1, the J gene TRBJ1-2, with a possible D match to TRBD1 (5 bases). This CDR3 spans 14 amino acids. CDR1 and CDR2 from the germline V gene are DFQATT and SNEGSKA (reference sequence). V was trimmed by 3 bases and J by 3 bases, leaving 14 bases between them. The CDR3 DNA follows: TGCAGTGCTAGTCCCGCCAGGGAGGACTATGGCTACACCTTC. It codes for CSASPAREDYGYTF.

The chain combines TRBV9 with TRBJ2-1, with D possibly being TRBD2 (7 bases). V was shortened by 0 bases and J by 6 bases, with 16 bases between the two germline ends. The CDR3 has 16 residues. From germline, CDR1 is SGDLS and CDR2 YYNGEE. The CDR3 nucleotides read TGTGCCAGCAGCGTAGCTCTGGGAGGGGGGCCCAATGAGCAGTTCTTC. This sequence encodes CASSVALGGGPNEQFF.

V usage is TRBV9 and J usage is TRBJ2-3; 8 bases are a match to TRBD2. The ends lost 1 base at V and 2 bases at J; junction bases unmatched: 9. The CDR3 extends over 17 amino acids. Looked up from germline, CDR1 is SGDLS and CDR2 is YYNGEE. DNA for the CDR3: TGTGCCAGCAGCGTACTGAGCGGGGGCCCCAACACAGATACGCAGTATTTT. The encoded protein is CASSVLSGGPNTDTQYF.

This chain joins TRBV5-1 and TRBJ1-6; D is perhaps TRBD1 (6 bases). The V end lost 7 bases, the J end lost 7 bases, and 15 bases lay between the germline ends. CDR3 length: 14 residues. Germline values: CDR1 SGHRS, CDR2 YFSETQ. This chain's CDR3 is CASDTGQPNSPLHF. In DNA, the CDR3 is TGCGCCAGCGATACCGGACAGCCAAATTCACCCCTCCACTTT.

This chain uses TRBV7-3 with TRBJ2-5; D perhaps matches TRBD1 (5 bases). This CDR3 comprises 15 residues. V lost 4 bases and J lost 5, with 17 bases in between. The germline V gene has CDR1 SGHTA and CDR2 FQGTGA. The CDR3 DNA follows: TGTGCCAGCAGCTCCGTCGGCAGGGCAGGGGAGACCCAGTACTTC. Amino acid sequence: CASSSVGRAGETQYF. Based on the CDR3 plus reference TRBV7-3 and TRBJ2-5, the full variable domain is GAGVSQTPSNKVTEKGKYVELRCDPISGHTALYWYRQSLGQGPEFLIYFQGTGAADDSGLPNDRFFAVRPEGSVSTLKIQRTERGDSAVYLCASSSVGRAGETQYFGPGTRLLVL.